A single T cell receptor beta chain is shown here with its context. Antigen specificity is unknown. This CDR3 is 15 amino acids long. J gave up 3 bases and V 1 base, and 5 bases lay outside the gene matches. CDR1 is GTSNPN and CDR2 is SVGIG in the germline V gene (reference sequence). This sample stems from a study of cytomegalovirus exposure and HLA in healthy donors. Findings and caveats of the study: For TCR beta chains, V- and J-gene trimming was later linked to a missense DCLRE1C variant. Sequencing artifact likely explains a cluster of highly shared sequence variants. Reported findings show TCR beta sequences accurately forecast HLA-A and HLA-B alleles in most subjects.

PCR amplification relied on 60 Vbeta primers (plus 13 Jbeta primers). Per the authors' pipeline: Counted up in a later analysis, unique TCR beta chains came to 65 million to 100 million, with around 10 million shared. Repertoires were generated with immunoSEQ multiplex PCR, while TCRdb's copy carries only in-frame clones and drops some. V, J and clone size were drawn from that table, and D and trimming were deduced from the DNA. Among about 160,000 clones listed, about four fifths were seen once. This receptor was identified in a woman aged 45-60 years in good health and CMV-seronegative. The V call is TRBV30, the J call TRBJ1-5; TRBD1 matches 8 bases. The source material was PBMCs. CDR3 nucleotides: TGTGCCTGGAGTGGACAGGGGATCGCCAATCAGCCCCAGCATTTT. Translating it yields CAWSGQGIANQPQHF.